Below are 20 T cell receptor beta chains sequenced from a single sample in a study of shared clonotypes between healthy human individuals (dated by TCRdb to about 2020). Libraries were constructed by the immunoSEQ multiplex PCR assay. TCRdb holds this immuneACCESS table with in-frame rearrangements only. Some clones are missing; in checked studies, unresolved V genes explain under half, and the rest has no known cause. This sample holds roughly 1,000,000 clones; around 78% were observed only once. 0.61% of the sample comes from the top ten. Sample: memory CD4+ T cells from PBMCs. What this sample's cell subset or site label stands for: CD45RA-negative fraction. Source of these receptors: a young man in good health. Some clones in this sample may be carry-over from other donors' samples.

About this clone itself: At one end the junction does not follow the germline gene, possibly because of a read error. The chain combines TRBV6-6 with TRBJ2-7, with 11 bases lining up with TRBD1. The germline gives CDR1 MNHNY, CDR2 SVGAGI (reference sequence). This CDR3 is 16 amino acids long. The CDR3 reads CASSSTSGTGGREHYF. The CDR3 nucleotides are TGTGCCAGCAGTTCCACCTCCGGGACAGGGGGTCGTGAGCACTACTTC.

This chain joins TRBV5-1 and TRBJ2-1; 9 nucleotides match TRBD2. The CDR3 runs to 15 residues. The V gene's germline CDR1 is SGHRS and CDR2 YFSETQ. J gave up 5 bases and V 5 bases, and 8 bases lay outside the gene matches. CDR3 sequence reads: CASRMVLAGNNEQFF. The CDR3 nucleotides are TGCGCCAGCAGAATGGTGCTAGCGGGGAACAATGAGCAGTTCTTC.

The CDR3 DNA sequence: TGCGCCAGCAGCTTGGGTCTACTTAGGGGTTACAATGAGCAGTTCTTC. It encodes CASSLGLLRGYNEQFF. The chain couples TRBV5-1 to TRBJ2-1, with D perhaps TRBD1 (5 bases). Per the germline V gene, CDR1 is SGHRS and CDR2 is YFSETQ. The CDR3 totals 16 residues. V shed 0 bases and J shed 4 bases, with 14 bases lying between them.

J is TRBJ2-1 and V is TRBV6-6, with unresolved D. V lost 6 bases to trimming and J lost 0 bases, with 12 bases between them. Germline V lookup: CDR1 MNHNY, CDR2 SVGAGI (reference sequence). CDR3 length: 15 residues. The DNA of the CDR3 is TGTGCCAGCAGCCCTGCGGCAACCTCCTACAATGAGCAGTTCTTC. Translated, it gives CASSPAATSYNEQFF.

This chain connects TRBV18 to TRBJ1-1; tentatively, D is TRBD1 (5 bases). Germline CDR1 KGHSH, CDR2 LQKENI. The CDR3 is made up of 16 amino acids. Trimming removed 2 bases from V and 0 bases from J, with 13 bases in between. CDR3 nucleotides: TGTGCCAGCTCACCAGGGGGTTTGCAGTTGAACACTGAAGCTTTCTTT. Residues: CASSPGGLQLNTEAFF.

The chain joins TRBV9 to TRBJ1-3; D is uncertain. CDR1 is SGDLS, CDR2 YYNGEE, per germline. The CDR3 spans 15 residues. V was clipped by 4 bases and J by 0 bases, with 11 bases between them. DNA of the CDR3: TGTGCCAGCAGCTCTAGATCCCGCTCTGGAAACACCATATATTTT. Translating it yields CASSSRSRSGNTIYF.

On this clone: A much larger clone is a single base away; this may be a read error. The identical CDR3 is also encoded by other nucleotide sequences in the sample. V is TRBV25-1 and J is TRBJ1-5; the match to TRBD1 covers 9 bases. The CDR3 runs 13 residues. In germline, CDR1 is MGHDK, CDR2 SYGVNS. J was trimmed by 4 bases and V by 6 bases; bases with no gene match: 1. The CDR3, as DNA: TGTGCCAGCAGAGGACAGGGGAATCAGCCCCAGCATTTT. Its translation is CASRGQGNQPQHF.

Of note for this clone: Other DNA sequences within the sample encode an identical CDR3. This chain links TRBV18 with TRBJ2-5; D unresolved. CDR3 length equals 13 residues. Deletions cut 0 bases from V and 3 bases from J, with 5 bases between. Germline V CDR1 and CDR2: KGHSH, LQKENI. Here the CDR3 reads CASSPPGKETQYF. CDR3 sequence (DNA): TGTGCCAGCTCACCACCAGGCAAAGAGACCCAGTACTTC. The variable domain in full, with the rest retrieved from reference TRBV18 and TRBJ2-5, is NAGVMQNPRHLVRRRGQEARLRCSPMKGHSHVYWYRQLPEEGLKFMVYLQKENIIDESGMPKERFSAEFPKEGPSILRIQQVVRGDSAAYFCASSPPGKETQYFGPGTRLLVL.

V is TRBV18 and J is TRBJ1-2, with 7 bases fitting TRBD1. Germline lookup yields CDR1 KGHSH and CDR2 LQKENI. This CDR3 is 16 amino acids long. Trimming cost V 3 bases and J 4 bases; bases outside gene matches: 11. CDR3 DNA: TGTGCCAGCTCACCTAACCAAGGGGGCCCTACCTATGGCTACACCTTC. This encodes CASSPNQGGPTYGYTF.

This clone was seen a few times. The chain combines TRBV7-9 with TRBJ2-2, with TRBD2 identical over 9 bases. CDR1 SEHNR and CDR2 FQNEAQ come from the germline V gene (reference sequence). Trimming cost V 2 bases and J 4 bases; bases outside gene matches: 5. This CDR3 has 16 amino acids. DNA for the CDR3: TGTGCCAGCAGCTTAAGCCGACTAGCGGTCACCGGGGAGCTGTTTTTT. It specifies CASSLSRLAVTGELFF.

CDR3 region: CASSAPGSANEKLFF. CDR3 in DNA: TGCGCCAGCAGTGCCCCGGGGTCGGCTAATGAAAAACTGTTTTTT. The V gene is TRBV10-2, the J gene TRBJ1-4; D unresolved. The CDR3 runs 15 residues. Trimming shortened V by 4 bases and J by 3 bases, and 12 bases separated the two germline ends. In germline, CDR1 is WSHSY, CDR2 SAAADI.

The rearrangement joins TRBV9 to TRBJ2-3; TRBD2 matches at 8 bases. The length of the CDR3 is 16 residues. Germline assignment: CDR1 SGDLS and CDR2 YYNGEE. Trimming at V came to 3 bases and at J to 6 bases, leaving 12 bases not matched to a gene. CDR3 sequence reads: CASSATSGGGWDTQYF. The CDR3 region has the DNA TGTGCCAGCAGCGCCACTAGCGGAGGTGGATGGGATACGCAGTATTTT.

The CDR3 DNA is TGTGCCAGCAGCTCAACACTAGCGGGAGGGTCCAATGAGCAGTTCTTC. Residues: CASSSTLAGGSNEQFF. The chain employs TRBV7-7 and TRBJ2-1, with 13 bases matching TRBD2. Germline lookup yields CDR1 SSHAT and CDR2 FNYEAQ (reference sequence). Germline trimming cut 4 bases from V and 6 bases from J; bases unmatched to any gene: 6. The CDR3 is 16 residues long. The entire variable domain, with the rest obtained from reference TRBV7-7 and TRBJ2-1, is as follows: GAGVSQSPRYKVTKRGQDVTLRCDPISSHATLYWYQQALGQGPEFLTYFNYEAQPDKSGLPSDRFSAERPEGSISTLTIQRTEQRDSAMYRCASSSTLAGGSNEQFFGPGTRLTVL.

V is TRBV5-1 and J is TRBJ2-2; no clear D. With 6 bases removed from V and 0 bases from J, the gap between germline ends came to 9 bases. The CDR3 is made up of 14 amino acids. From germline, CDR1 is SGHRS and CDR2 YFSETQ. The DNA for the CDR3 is TGCGCCAGCAAAGACACCCCGAACACCGGGGAGCTGTTTTTT. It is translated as CASKDTPNTGELFF.

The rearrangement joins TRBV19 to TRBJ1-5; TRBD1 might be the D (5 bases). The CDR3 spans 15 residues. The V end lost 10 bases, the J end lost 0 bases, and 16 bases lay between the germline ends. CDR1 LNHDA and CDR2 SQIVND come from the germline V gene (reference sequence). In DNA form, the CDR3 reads TGTGCCACCCTACGACGGGGCGGTAGCAATCAGCCCCAGCATTTT. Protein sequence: CATLRRGGSNQPQHF.

CDR3 region: CASSLGQGRGKLFF. The CDR3 nucleotides are TGTGCCAGCAGTTTAGGACAAGGGAGGGGAAAACTGTTTTTT. The genes are TRBV28 and TRBJ1-4; weak D call: TRBD1 (5 bases). V dropped 2 bases and J dropped 10 bases, with 14 bases sitting between them. Germline CDR1 and CDR2: MDHEN and SYDVKM. CDR3 length: 14 residues.

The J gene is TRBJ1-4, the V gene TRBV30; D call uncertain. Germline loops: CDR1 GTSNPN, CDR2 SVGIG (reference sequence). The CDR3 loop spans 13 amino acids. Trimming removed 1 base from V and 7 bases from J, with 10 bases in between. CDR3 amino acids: CAWSGASREKLFF. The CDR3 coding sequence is TGTGCCTGGAGTGGAGCATCTCGTGAAAAACTGTTTTTT.

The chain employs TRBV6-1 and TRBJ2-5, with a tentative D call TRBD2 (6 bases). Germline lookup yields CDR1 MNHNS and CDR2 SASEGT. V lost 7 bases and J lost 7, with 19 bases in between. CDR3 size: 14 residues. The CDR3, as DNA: TGTGCCAGCACCATATCCGGGGGTATAGGGACCCAGTACTTC. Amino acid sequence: CASTISGGIGTQYF.

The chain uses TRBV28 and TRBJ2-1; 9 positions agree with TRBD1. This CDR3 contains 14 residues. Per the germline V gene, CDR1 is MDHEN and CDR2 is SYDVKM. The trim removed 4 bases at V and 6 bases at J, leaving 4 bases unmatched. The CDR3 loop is CASSSGQGLNEQFF. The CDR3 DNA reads TGTGCCAGCAGTTCGGGACAGGGACTCAATGAGCAGTTCTTC. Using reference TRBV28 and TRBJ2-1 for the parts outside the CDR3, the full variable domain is DVKVTQSSRYLVKRTGEKVFLECVQDMDHENMFWYRQDPGLGLRLIYFSYDVKMKEKGDIPEGYSVSREKKERFSLILESASTNQTSMYLCASSSGQGLNEQFFGPGTRLTVL.

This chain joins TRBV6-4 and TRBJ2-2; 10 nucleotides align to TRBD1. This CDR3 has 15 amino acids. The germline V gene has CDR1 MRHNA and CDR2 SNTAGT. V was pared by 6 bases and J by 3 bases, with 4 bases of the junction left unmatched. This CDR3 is CASRRQGADTGELFF. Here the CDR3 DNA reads TGTGCCAGCAGGAGACAGGGGGCGGACACCGGGGAGCTGTTTTTT.